The 11 T cell receptor beta chains presented below share a single source sample, sequenced in a study of T cells in localized non-small cell lung cancer. TCRdb's table, derived via immunoSEQ multiplex PCR, lists solely in-frame clones and lacks some. Of about 59,000 clones in the sample, approximately 93% are singletons; the top ten hold roughly 21%. Source: peripheral blood, taken before any cancer treatment. The receptors shown here come from a man aged 40 to 70 with stage I lung adenocarcinoma.

The sample holds a few counts of this clone. The chain is built from TRBV9 and TRBJ2-2; tentative D call: TRBD2 (5 bases). V was clipped by 4 bases and J by 6 bases, with 10 bases between them. This CDR3 is built from 13 residues. Germline values: CDR1 SGDLS, CDR2 YYNGEE. CDR3 sequence (DNA): TGTGCCAGCAGCCCGGACTGGTCCGGGGAGCTGTTTTTT. Encoded protein: CASSPDWSGELFF.

The chain combines TRBV10-2 with TRBJ1-6, with D unresolved. V gave up 4 bases and J gave up 7 bases, with 5 bases separating them. The germline gives CDR1 WSHSY, CDR2 SAAADI. There are 12 residues in the CDR3. The CDR3 bases are TGCGCCAGCAGTGGGAACAATTCACCCCTCCACTTT. Translating gives CASSGNNSPLHF.

V and J are TRBV19 and TRBJ2-1; TRBD2 matches at 7 bases. The CDR3 has 14 residues. From germline, CDR1 is LNHDA and CDR2 SQIVND (reference sequence). Trimming took 5 bases from V and 6 from J; bases not matched to a gene: 7. The CDR3 loop reads CASSASGLFNEQFF. The CDR3 region has the DNA TGTGCCAGTAGTGCCTCGGGACTATTCAATGAGCAGTTCTTC.

This sequence joins TRBV7-2 and TRBJ2-1; 8 bases are shared with TRBD2. The trim removed 7 bases at V and 9 bases at J, leaving 5 bases unmatched. Germline-derived CDR1 and CDR2 are SGHTA and FQGNSA. This CDR3 contains 12 residues. The CDR3 DNA reads TGTGCCAGCACCCCGGGAGGGATTGAGCAGTTCTTC. Translated: CASTPGGIEQFF.

The chain has TRBV5-6 and TRBJ2-5; the match to TRBD1 covers 11 bases. The CDR3 is 15 amino acids. Germline values: CDR1 SGHDT, CDR2 YYEEEE. V gave up 3 bases and J gave up 5 bases; unmatched junction bases: 6. The DNA of the CDR3 is TGTGCCAGCAGCTGGACAGGGGGCGCGGGGGAGACCCAGTACTTC. Translated: CASSWTGGAGETQYF.

The genes are TRBV27 and TRBJ2-1; TRBD2 matches 11 bases. The germline V gene has CDR1 MNHEY and CDR2 SMNVEV (reference sequence). The CDR3 runs to 17 residues. V lost 2 bases and J lost 7; bases outside the gene matches: 10. The CDR3 DNA is TGTGCCAGCAGTTTACTAACTAGCGGGAGCCTTTGGAATGAGCAGTTCTTC. It translates to CASSLLTSGSLWNEQFF.

V gene TRBV7-2 combines with J gene TRBJ2-7; TRBD2 matches at 14 bases. CDR1 and CDR2 from the germline V gene are SGHTA and FQGNSA. This CDR3 is 17 amino acids long. The junction had 4 bases not matched to a gene; V was cut back by 1 base and J by 2 bases. CDR3 sequence (DNA): TGTGCCAGCAGCTTAGGACGGACTAGCGGGAGGCCCTACGAGCAGTACTTC. Its translation is CASSLGRTSGRPYEQYF.

The CDR3 sequence is CATTDGDQPQHF. The DNA for the CDR3 is TGTGCCACCACTGATGGGGATCAGCCCCAGCATTTT. The chain has TRBV19 and TRBJ1-5; unclear D gene. This CDR3 has 12 residues. CDR1 and CDR2 from the germline V gene are LNHDA and SQIVND (reference sequence). V lost 10 bases to trimming and J lost 5 bases, with 12 bases between them.

The chain uses TRBV9 and TRBJ1-2; TRBD1 might be the D (6 bases). Germline assignment: CDR1 SGDLS and CDR2 YYNGEE. Trimming removed 7 bases at V and 5 bases at J, with 21 bases between. This CDR3 spans 15 amino acids. The CDR3 DNA is TGTGCCAGCGGCGACGGGGAGGGGGGCCCTTATGGCTACACCTTC. This encodes CASGDGEGGPYGYTF.

The rearrangement uses TRBV28 and TRBJ2-7; 7 positions match TRBD1. V shed 8 bases and J 7 bases; nucleotides not matched to a gene: 14. Germline CDR1 MDHEN, CDR2 SYDVKM. CDR3 length equals 14 residues. CDR3 in DNA: TGTGCCAGCTCCTGGGGTCAGGGGGTGAAGGAGCAGTACTTC. Translating gives CASSWGQGVKEQYF.

J is TRBJ2-5 and V is TRBV2; 7 positions agree with TRBD2. The CDR3 is made up of 15 amino acids. Germline-derived CDR1 and CDR2 are SNHLY and FYNNEI. With V trimmed by 7 bases and J by 5 bases, 13 bases remained unmatched. The CDR3 region is CASTGLTGGGETQYF. In DNA form, the CDR3 reads TGTGCCAGCACCGGCCTCACGGGAGGCGGGGAGACCCAGTACTTC.